Sequencing of this T cell receptor (beta chain) was carried out in a study of cytomegalovirus exposure and HLA in healthy donors (TCRdb year 2017). For context, the study as a whole: An earlier analysis of roughly 630 of the donors reported about 290 Gb of sequence data and about 100 million unique TCR beta sequences from about 200 million T cells. The study was designed to test whether signatures of past pathogen exposure could be identified by cataloging public T cell receptors. An early release that covered some 640 HLA-typed donors contained approximately 320 gigabases of sequencing data and tens of millions of unique TCR sequences. In the later analysis, no new phenotypic data were used to find candidate immune exposures; instead, reliance was placed on TCR beta sequences and their occurrence across donors. To predict cytomegalovirus infection status, the study brought together high-throughput TCR immunosequencing, statistical association of individual TCRs with disease status, and machine learning. The number of typed donors differed by locus: roughly 629-630 for A, B, C, DRB1 and DQB1; 500 to 550 for DQA1; 606 for DPA1; and some 430 for DPB1. Four or five DR-DQ haplotypes were handled as single units for association and clustering because linkage in the cohort was strong. Every discovery cohort repertoire had been produced on one sequencing platform. A later genetic analysis took genome-wide SNP genotypes for about three fifths of the 666 donors and used that subset as a discovery cohort. Along with the roughly 670-subject first cohort, a separate validation cohort of roughly 110 different subjects was used. An earlier analysis of about 620 of the donors applied high-throughput TCR beta sequencing to assess whether each TCR beta V gene segment acted as functional or pseudogenic. Of the roughly 400 genotyped donors, about 80% fell in the genetic ancestry cluster associated with self-reported Caucasian donors. In a later analysis, previously published TCR beta repertoires from 670 or so donors were re-analyzed and high-resolution HLA genotyping was added so that TCR occurrence patterns could be studied. Donor age, sex, ethnicity and CMV serostatus were collected together with the repertoire data. Among about 400 genotyped donors of the cohort, an average of around 250,000 unique TCR beta nucleotide sequences was sequenced per donor, of which about 19% were non-productive. Both class I and class II loci were covered by HLA typing, at four-digit resolution. The study used immunosequencing to profile the T cell repertoires of approximately 690 subjects and linked those repertoires to cytomegalovirus serostatus. What the authors observed across the whole study: CMV serostatus was the only immune exposure information available for the cohort. Because counts were too low, seventeen rarely observed V segments, including chromosome 9 orphons, were excluded from the earlier analysis of some 590 of the donors. When HLA alleles, especially DR and DQ, strongly co-occurred, attributing TCR associations to individual alleles was difficult. In a later genetic analysis, a missense DCLRE1C variant was associated with V-gene and J-gene trimming of TCR beta chains, and the association was replicated in an independent cohort. A cluster of highly shared sequence variants was judged likely to represent a technical artifact of the sequencing pipeline. Three of the identified cytomegalovirus-associated TCR beta chains were confirmed in vitro to be specific for cytomegalovirus antigens. At a false discovery rate of 0.05, a later analysis linked some 18,000 TCR beta sequences to specific HLA alleles. According to a later analysis, TCR association rates differed among HLA loci, with DRB1 alleles showing the most associated TCRs and HLA-C alleles showing the fewest. The authors suggested that the approach could potentially be extended to other disease states and immunological phenotypes. According to a later genetic analysis, donors in an Asian-associated ancestry cluster had fewer N-insertions in productive TCRs than the approximately 670-donor mean. A later analysis found that HLA-associated TCR beta chains were more clonally expanded and had lower generation probabilities than equally common non-associated chains. The study listed 150 to 200 TCR beta chains as associated with cytomegalovirus. Because HLA typing was missing for some donors at each locus, association tests included only the typed subset. The 87-base-pair reads could not distinguish some IMGT-functional V segments, including TRBV6-2 and TRBV6-3, so those segments were excluded. The cohort was sequenced for TCR beta chains only, and without alpha or paired-chain data the features that could be detected were limited. Most CMV-associated TCR beta chains appeared to be HLA-restricted in a later analysis, and the HLA associations seemed to be driven largely by CMV exposure. According to a later analysis, parvovirus B19, influenza, CMV and Epstein-Barr virus appeared linked to several top co-occurrence clusters. An earlier analysis of approximately 570 of the donors showed that most TCR beta V segments appeared in productive rearrangements either about 87% or about 30% of the time, which broadly matched IMGT annotations. Correlated functional status among segregating V segments might be attributable to linkage disequilibrium, but an unknown experimental factor could not be ruled out. Presence/absence analyses assumed roughly uniform sequencing depth across donors, an assumption that may not hold. Across donors, most TCR sequences were observed very rarely, whereas some public TCRs were present in many individuals. A further reported finding was that TCR beta sequences accurately predicted the HLA-A and HLA-B alleles for most subjects in the first cohort. The classifier was reported to diagnose cytomegalovirus status with high specificity and sensitivity in both the original and validation cohorts.

The method behind the library was the immunoSEQ multiplex PCR assay. The multiplex PCR relied on a mix of 60 forward primers for TCR Vbeta segments and 13 reverse primers for TCR Jbeta segments. A multiplex PCR assay on genomic DNA amplified the CDR3 region of rearranged TCR beta genes. On the Illumina HiSeq System, the amplified TCR beta libraries were sequenced as 87-base-pair reads. The original pipeline was this. In a later analysis, tens of millions of unique TCR beta chains were counted across the approximately 640 repertoires, and about 9.9 million of these chains were shared by at least two donors. To remove PCR and sequencing errors, raw reads were error-corrected and collapsed into unique sequences using a nearest-neighbor algorithm that merged closely related sequences. V, D and J gene segments were assigned by aligning CDR3 sequences to IMGT reference sequences. For a sequence to be retained, a match of at least six nucleotides to both a V gene segment and a J gene segment was required. Rearrangements were called productive when the CDR3 lacked stop codons and stayed in frame with V and J; all others were non-productive. Following IMGT convention, CDR3 was defined as the stretch from the second conserved V-encoded cysteine up to the conserved J-encoded phenylalanine. In an earlier analysis of roughly 580 of the donors, sequences lacking an unambiguous match to a single V gene segment were excluded. An earlier analysis of under 750 of the donors called V segments functional above 56.7% productive rearrangements and segregating when the between-donor standard deviation exceeded 5%. A statistical classification framework was built to diagnose cytomegalovirus status from the catalog of TCR beta chain sequences. In a later analysis, V and J genes were assigned by comparing TCR nucleotide sequences against IMGT/GENE-DB human TR gene sequences. In a later analysis, CDR3 sequences and most-parsimonious VDJ recombination scenarios were assigned using the TCRdist pipeline. In a later analysis, every TCR beta chain was defined by the combination of its CDR3 amino acid sequence and its V-gene family, and reads without a unique V-gene family were dropped. As a way to deal with suspected cross-contamination and a sequencing artifact, a later analysis dropped approximately 590 nucleotide sequences that were highly shared and had low generation probability. In a later analysis, a clonal expansion index was calculated for each public chain from normalized within-repertoire ranks of inferred template counts. A later analysis computed generation probabilities with a VDJ recombination model fitted to out-of-frame rearrangements, and checked the results against IGoR. A later analysis scored TCR-TCR, TCR-HLA and TCR-CMV co-occurrence with hypergeometric tests, applying a repertoire-size bias correction to TCR pairs. In a later analysis, false discovery rates were estimated by permuting HLA or CMV assignments 20 times. In a later analysis, co-occurring TCRs were grouped using DBSCAN, with TCRdist sequence similarity added in when clustering inside HLA-allele-positive subsets. Repertoires with fewer than 30,000 or more than 120,000 public chains, plus five repertoires with anomalous nucleotide sharing, were excluded from co-occurrence clustering. Drawn from immuneACCESS, this table holds only the in-frame rearrangements with V and J called that TCRdb kept. Clones are partly lost; checked studies trace under half to an unresolved V gene and leave the rest unexplained. That table is the source of V, J and clone size, and D and trimming were worked out from the DNA. This sample gives 95,000 to 130,000 clones in total; 8.5% to 10% of them show up just once. In total, the top ten clones hold approximately 3% of the sample.

The cohort comprised around 700 healthy bone marrow donors. At the time of sampling, all cohort members were nominally healthy, though unrecorded immune exposures were likely present. The donor was CMV seronegative and was included in the group of over 300 seronegative cohort members. Every donor gave a peripheral blood sample, and the peripheral blood mononuclear cells from that sample were used for TCR beta sequencing. The Qiagen DNeasy Blood Extraction Kit was used to extract genomic DNA from the blood cell samples. This clone has only a few counts. This clone's antigen is unknown. No quality values exist for individual bases; no much larger clone is one base distant. V is cut back by 5 bases and J by 7 bases, with 9 bases in the junction unmatched. The CDR3 starts with the cysteine, ends with the phenylalanine, and has 15 residues. The DNA shown is the 45-base CDR3, in frame from base 1. In the germline V gene, CDR1 corresponds to SGHTA and CDR2 to FQGNSA.

The rearrangement joined TRBV7-2 to TRBJ1-5, with 9 bases in between that match TRBD1. The clonotype comes from a man aged 25 to 40 in good health and CMV-seronegative. Sequenced material: PBMCs. In nucleotides, the sequence is TGTGCCAGCAGCGCCCGGGACAGGGAGAGGCAGCCCCAGCATTTT. This gives the protein CASSARDRERQPQHF.